This is a list of T cell receptor beta chains from one sample in a study of T cell repertoires in cytomegalovirus infection. TCRdb reprocessed the reads with MiXCR, giving one entry per CDR3 protein. The table includes roughly 69,000 distinct CDR3 sequences, around 30% detected once. Their antigen targets remain unknown. The sequencing here drew on CD8+ T cells from cultured PBMCs, taken from culture after CMV antigen stimulation. These receptors were obtained from a human donor in good health (CMV status not recorded). Some clones in this sample may be carry-over from other donors' samples. The CDR3 runs from the conserved cysteine through the conserved F or W. Each record gives: D gene, J gene, V gene, CDR3 length, CDR3 protein. A D gene is named only where the DNA matches it firmly.

TRBD2 TRBJ2-1 TRBV6-2/TRBV6-3 15 CASSYREGEWNEQFF
- TRBJ1-1 TRBV4-3 14 CASSQDQGNTEAFF
- TRBJ2-5 TRBV11-2 15 CASSLVGSFQETQYF
- TRBJ1-1 TRBV7-6 13 CASSFSPNTEAFF
- TRBJ2-1 TRBV6-8 12 CASSSSGAQQFF
- TRBJ2-3 TRBV12-3/TRBV12-4 13 CASSFTSPGEQYF
- TRBJ1-1 TRBV11-2 16 CASSFVRPAMNTEAFF
TRBD2 TRBJ2-2 TRBV19 15 CASSVSSGNTGELFF
- TRBJ2-1 TRBV12-3/TRBV12-4 13 CASSLSGLHEQFF
- TRBJ1-2 TRBV29-1 13 CSVGGQGINGYTF
TRBD1 TRBJ2-3 TRBV9 14 CASTGQERTDTQYF
- TRBJ2-1 TRBV29-1 9 CSVGHDQFF
- TRBJ1-6 TRBV7-6 15 CASSLEGDRGSPLHF
TRBD1 TRBJ1-2 TRBV20-1 13 CSARDRTGGGYTF
- TRBJ2-7 TRBV15 15 CATSRDRGPRDEQYF
- TRBJ2-2 TRBV12-3/TRBV12-4 15 CASSTRDTYTGELFF
TRBD1 TRBJ1-2 TRBV11-2 16 CASSPTGPEFNYGYTF
TRBD2 TRBJ2-5 TRBV6-2/TRBV6-3 14 CASRRAGARETQYF
TRBD1 TRBJ1-5 TRBV7-9 12 CASSLGDRGIYF
- TRBJ2-7 TRBV7-9 13 CASSLPHNYEQYF
TRBD1 TRBJ1-3 TRBV7-2 15 CASSPGQISGNTIYF
- TRBJ1-1 TRBV12-3/TRBV12-4 15 CASSLGSAWDTEAFF
TRBD2 TRBJ2-1 TRBV20-1 17 CSAQTSGAVGPYNEQFF
- TRBJ2-7 TRBV7-6 14 CASSPSDTNYEQYF
TRBD2 TRBJ2-3 TRBV6-1 16 CASSGVAGGFTDTQYF
TRBD2 TRBJ2-1 TRBV6-6 19 CASSYATPSSGGPYNEQFF
- TRBJ2-1 TRBV19 15 CASSIRDSVGNEQFF
- TRBJ2-7 TRBV10-3 15 CAIRPDRSSVNEQYF
TRBD2 TRBJ2-7 TRBV5-4 16 CASSSGLADIAYEQYF
- TRBJ2-5 TRBV27 14 CASTPVGSVETQYF
TRBD2 TRBJ2-2 TRBV6-1 17 CASPSITSGVNTGKLFF
TRBD1 TRBJ2-7 TRBV7-4 17 CASSLAPGQGHHYEQYF
- TRBJ2-1 TRBV27 15 CASSLDGMMVNEQFF
- TRBJ1-2 TRBV20-1 13 CSARAVGGDDYTF
- TRBJ2-7 TRBV29-1 13 CSVQSLDSYEQYF
TRBD2 TRBJ2-3 TRBV7-8 16 CASSSRTSGSTDTQYF
TRBD1 TRBJ2-5 TRBV5-5 17 CASSLGGGQGAGETQYF
TRBD2 TRBJ2-4 TRBV3-1 14 CASSPGLAGGPLYF
TRBD1 TRBJ2-7 TRBV2 14 CARRDRGISYEQYF
- TRBJ2-4 TRBV27 17 CASSLSLARDAKNIQYF
- TRBJ1-5 TRBV7-8 16 CASSPRGQIENQPQHF
TRBD2 TRBJ2-5 TRBV7-2 14 CASSSPGLEKTQYF
TRBD1 TRBJ1-3 TRBV20-1 14 CSASPTGGGNTIYF
- TRBJ2-1 TRBV4-3 14 CASSQDRAEGEQFF
- TRBJ2-5 TRBV12-3/TRBV12-4 14 CASDLGGFGETQYF
TRBD1 TRBJ1-1 TRBV6-5 16 CASSYSTGIMNTEAFF
- TRBJ2-3 TRBV20-1 14 CSARGGVGTDTQYF
- TRBJ2-1 TRBV7-2 15 CASRSGLRSYNEQFF
- TRBJ2-2 TRBV29-1 15 CSVMGAGVGPGELFF
- TRBJ2-3 TRBV2 13 CASLGGFTDTQYF
TRBD2 TRBJ2-3 TRBV5-1 15 CASSYRTSGGNTQYF
- TRBJ1-2 TRBV20-1 13 CSVPGRGVYGYTF
- TRBJ2-5 TRBV7-3 15 CASSPPGGREETQYF
- TRBJ2-6 TRBV6-1 14 CAITPGPGANVLTF
TRBD1 TRBJ1-5 TRBV18 14 CASSGQGAGQPQHF
TRBD1 TRBJ1-3 TRBV5-1 14 CASSYRGPGNTIYF